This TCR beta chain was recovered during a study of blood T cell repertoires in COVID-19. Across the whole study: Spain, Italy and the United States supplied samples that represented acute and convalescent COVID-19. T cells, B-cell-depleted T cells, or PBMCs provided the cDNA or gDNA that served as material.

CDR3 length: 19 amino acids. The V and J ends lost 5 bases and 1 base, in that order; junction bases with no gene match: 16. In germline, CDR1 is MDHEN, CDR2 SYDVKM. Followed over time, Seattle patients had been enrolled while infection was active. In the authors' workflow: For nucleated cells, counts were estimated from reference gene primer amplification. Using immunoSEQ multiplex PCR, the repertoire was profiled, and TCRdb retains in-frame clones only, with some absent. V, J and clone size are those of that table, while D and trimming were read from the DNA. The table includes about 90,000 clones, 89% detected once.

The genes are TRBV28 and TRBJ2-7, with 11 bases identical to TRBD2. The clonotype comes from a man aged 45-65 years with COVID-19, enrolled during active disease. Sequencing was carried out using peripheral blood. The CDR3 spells CASSVRFGLAGGSSYEQYF. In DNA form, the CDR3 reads TGTGCCAGCAGTGTAAGGTTCGGGCTAGCGGGGGGCTCTTCCTACGAGCAGTACTTC.